This TCR beta chain appears in the sequencing data of a study of blood T cell repertoires in COVID-19. In the study overall: The United States, Italy and Spain supplied acute and convalescent COVID-19 samples.

Individuals drawn from 24 US areas were roughly 18 to 100 years old. Membership in each cohort depended on participant-reported clinical history. Losses at the gene ends were 4 bases for V and 5 bases for J; bases not matched to a gene: 9. This CDR3 spans 16 amino acids. Germline values: CDR1 KGHSH, CDR2 LQKENI. Method: immunoSEQ multiplex PCR; TCRdb's copy keeps in-frame clones and lacks some. The profile covers over 250,000 clones, with around nine tenths appearing a single time and around 1.1% taken by the ten largest. This chain joins TRBV18 and TRBJ2-2; TRBD1 aligns across 8 bases. The specimen sequenced was PBMCs or T cells enriched from blood (not recorded which). This TCR was recovered from a woman in her thirties who had recovered from COVID-19. CDR3 bases: TGTGCCAGCTCACTGTCAGGAGGACAGGGAACCGGGGAGCTGTTTTTT. Protein sequence: CASSLSGGQGTGELFF.